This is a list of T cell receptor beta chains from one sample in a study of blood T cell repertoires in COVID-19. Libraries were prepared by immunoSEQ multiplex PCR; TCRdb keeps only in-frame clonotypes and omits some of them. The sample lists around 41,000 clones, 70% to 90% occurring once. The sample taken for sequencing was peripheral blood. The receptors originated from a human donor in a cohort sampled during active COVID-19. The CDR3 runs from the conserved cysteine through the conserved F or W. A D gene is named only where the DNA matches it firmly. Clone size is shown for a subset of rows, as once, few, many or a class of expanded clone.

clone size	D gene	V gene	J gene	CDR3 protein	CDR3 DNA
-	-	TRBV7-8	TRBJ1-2	CASSLATANHYGYTF	TGTGCCAGCAGCTTAGCGACAGCAAACCACTATGGCTACACCTTC
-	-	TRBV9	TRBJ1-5	CASSPPEEASYQPQHF	TGTGCCAGCAGCCCCCCCGAGGAGGCCTCATATCAGCCCCAGCATTTT
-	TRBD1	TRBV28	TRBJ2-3	CASSSGTGEGGYTDTQYF	TGTGCCAGCAGTTCCGGGACAGGGGAAGGTGGGTACACAGATACGCAGTATTTT
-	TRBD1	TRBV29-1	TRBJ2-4	CSVHQGDKNIQYF	TGCAGCGTTCACCAGGGGGACAAAAACATTCAGTACTTC
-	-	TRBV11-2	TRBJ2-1	CASSFKSGLSYNEQFF	TGTGCCAGCAGCTTTAAGAGCGGGCTTTCCTACAATGAGCAGTTCTTC
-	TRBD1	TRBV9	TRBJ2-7	CASSEQGDYEQYF	TGTGCCAGCAGCGAACAGGGGGACTACGAGCAGTACTTC
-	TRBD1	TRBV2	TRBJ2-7	CASRGTGPTLGKSYEQYF	TGTGCCAGCAGGGGGACAGGGCCCACCCTGGGTAAGAGCTACGAGCAGTACTTC
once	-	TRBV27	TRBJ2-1	CASSLWGGEYNEQFF	TGTGCCAGCAGTTTATGGGGCGGGGAGTACAATGAGCAGTTCTTC
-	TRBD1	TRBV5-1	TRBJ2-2	CASSYRTGVPGELFF	TGCGCCAGCAGCTACAGGACAGGGGTTCCCGGGGAGCTGTTTTTT
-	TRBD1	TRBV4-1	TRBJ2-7	CASSKGPPLTGDYEQYF	TGCGCCAGCAGCAAAGGGCCCCCTTTGACAGGGGACTACGAGCAGTACTTC
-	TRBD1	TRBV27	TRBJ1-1	CASSLVLRGQDTEAFF	TGTGCCAGCAGTTTAGTTCTCAGGGGGCAGGACACTGAAGCTTTCTTT
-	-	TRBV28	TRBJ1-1	CASSPGAGGWGTEAFF	TGTGCCAGCAGCCCGGGGGCGGGGGGCTGGGGCACTGAAGCTTTCTTT
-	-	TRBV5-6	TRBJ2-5	CASSAGTYSQETQYF	TGTGCCAGCAGTGCCGGGACTTACAGCCAAGAGACCCAGTACTTC
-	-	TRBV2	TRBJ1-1	CASSERGGNTEAFF	TGTGCCAGCAGTGAAAGGGGCGGGAACACTGAAGCTTTCTTT
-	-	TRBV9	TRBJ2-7	CASSVLGAGSVEQYF	TGTGCCAGCAGCGTACTGGGGGCAGGGTCGGTCGAGCAGTACTTC
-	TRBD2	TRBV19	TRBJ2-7	CASSTSGRRGYEQYF	TGTGCCAGTAGTACTAGCGGGAGGCGTGGCTACGAGCAGTACTTC
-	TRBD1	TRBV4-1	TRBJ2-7	CASSQRQGVHEQYF	TGCGCCAGCAGCCAGAGACAGGGTGTGCACGAGCAGTACTTC
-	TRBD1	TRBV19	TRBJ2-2	CASSGGQVANTGELFF	TGTGCCAGTAGTGGTGGACAGGTGGCCAACACCGGGGAGCTGTTTTTT
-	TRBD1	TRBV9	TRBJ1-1	CASSPTGTGPYNTEAFF	TGTGCCAGCAGCCCGACCGGGACAGGACCTTACAACACTGAAGCTTTCTTT
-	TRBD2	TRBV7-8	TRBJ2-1	CASSSGLANTNEQFF	TGTGCCAGCAGTTCTGGACTAGCGAACACTAATGAGCAGTTCTTC
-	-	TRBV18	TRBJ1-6	CASSPGPGIGSPLHF	TGTGCCAGCTCACCGGGGCCAGGGATTGGATCACCCCTCCACTTT
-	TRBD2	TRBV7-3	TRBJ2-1	CASSFQLAGGENEQFF	TGTGCCAGCAGCTTCCAGCTAGCGGGAGGAGAAAATGAGCAGTTCTTC
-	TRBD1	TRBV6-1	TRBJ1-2	CASSDGQDPPSFYGYTF	TGTGCCAGCAGTGACGGACAGGATCCCCCTTCATTCTATGGCTACACCTTC
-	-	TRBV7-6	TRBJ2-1	CASSLGGRNNEQFF	TGTGCCAGCAGCTTAGGTGGCAGAAACAATGAGCAGTTCTTC
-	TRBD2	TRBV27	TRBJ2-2	CASSLSRTSGNTGELFF	TGTGCCAGCAGTTTATCGCGGACTAGCGGGAACACCGGGGAGCTGTTTTTT
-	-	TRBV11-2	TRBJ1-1	CASSLDSMNTEAFF	TGTGCCAGCAGCTTAGATAGCATGAACACTGAAGCTTTCTTT
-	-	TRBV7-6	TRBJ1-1	CASSLLGEAYPNTEAFF	TGTGCCAGCAGCTTATTGGGAGAGGCCTATCCGAACACTGAAGCTTTCTTT
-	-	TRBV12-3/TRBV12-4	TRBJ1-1	CASQVGAFF	TGTGCCAGTCAAGTCGGGGCTTTCTTT
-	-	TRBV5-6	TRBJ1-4	CASSLVRADNEKLFF	TGTGCCAGCAGCTTAGTCAGGGCCGATAATGAAAAACTGTTTTTT
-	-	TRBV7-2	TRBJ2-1	CASSLVRGTSYNEQFF	TGTGCCAGCAGCTTAGTTCGCGGGACTTCCTACAATGAGCAGTTCTTC
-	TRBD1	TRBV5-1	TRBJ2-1	CASSLQGSRNEQFF	TGCGCCAGCAGCTTACAGGGGTCTCGGAATGAGCAGTTCTTC
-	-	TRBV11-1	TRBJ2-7	CASSLRQDRYEQYF	TGTGCCAGCAGCTTAAGACAGGACCGCTACGAGCAGTACTTC
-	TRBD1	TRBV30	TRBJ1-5	CAWTERGPTQPQHF	TGTGCCTGGACCGAGAGGGGGCCCACTCAGCCCCAGCATTTT
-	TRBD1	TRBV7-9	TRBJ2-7	CASSTRTGASEQYF	TGTGCCAGCAGCACCCGGACAGGGGCCTCCGAGCAGTACTTC
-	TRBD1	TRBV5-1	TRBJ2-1	CASSGDRSPSYNEQFF	TGCGCCAGCAGCGGGGACAGGAGCCCCTCCTACAATGAGCAGTTCTTC
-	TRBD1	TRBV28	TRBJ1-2	CASSLGDRDYGYTF	TGTGCCAGCAGTTTAGGGGACAGGGACTATGGCTACACCTTC
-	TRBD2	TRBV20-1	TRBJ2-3	CSASEYGGSGDTQYF	TGCAGTGCTAGTGAGTATGGCGGGAGCGGAGATACGCAGTATTTT
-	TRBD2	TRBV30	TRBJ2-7	CAWSVGSGRHHEQYF	TGTGCCTGGAGTGTAGGTAGCGGGAGACACCACGAGCAGTACTTC
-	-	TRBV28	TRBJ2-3	CASSFFKAGDTDTQYF	TGTGCCAGCAGTTTTTTCAAGGCAGGGGACACAGATACGCAGTATTTT
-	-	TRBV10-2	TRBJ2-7	CASRDSVYYEQYF	TGCGCCAGCAGGGACAGCGTCTACTACGAGCAGTACTTC
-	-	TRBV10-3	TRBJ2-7	CAIPKTASYEQYF	TGTGCCATCCCCAAGACAGCTTCCTACGAGCAGTACTTC
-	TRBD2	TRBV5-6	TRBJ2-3	CASRHLAGVSTDTQYF	TGTGCCAGCAGACATCTAGCGGGGGTGAGCACAGATACGCAGTATTTT
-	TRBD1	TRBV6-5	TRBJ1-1	CASSYSDRDTEAFF	TGTGCCAGCAGTTACTCGGACAGGGACACTGAAGCTTTCTTT
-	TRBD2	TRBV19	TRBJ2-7	CASSTWTSGRGYEQYF	TGTGCCAGTAGTACCTGGACTAGCGGGAGAGGTTACGAGCAGTACTTC
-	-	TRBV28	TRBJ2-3	CASSPVSPSTDTQYF	TGTGCCAGCAGTCCCGTCTCTCCTAGCACAGATACGCAGTATTTT
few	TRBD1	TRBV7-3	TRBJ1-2	CASSLNGDSYGYTF	TGTGCCAGCAGCTTAAATGGGGACAGCTATGGCTACACCTTC
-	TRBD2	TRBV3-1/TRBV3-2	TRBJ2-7	CASSLRSRTSGITYEQYF	TGTGCCAGCAGCCTAAGATCGAGGACTAGCGGGATTACCTACGAGCAGTACTTC
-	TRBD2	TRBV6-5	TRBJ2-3	CASSALAGGPDTQYF	TGTGCCAGCAGCGCTTTAGCGGGAGGGCCAGATACGCAGTATTTT
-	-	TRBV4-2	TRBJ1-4	CASSQDLGVRATNEKLFF	TGTGCCAGCAGCCAAGATCTTGGGGTCAGGGCAACTAATGAAAAACTGTTTTTT
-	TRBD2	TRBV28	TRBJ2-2	CASRWTRNTGELFF	TGTGCCAGCAGATGGACTAGAAACACCGGGGAGCTGTTTTTT
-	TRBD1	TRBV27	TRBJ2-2	CASRDRETNTGELFF	TGTGCCAGCCGAGACAGGGAGACGAACACCGGGGAGCTGTTTTTT
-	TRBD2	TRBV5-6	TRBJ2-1	CASNLGSGGSYNEQFF	TGTGCCAGCAACTTGGGTTCGGGAGGCTCCTACAATGAGCAGTTCTTC
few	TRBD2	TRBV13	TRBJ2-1	CASRRLASSYNEQFF	TGTGCCAGCAGGCGACTAGCGAGCTCCTACAATGAGCAGTTCTTC
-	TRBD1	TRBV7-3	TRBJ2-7	CASSLTVTGDGEQYF	TGTGCCAGCAGCTTAACGGTAACAGGGGATGGCGAGCAGTACTTC
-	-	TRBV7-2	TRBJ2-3	CASSDHRDATQYF	TGTGCCAGCAGCGACCACAGGGACGCTACGCAGTATTTT